One and the same sample provided the 8 T cell receptor beta chains below, sequenced in a study of shared clonotypes between healthy human individuals. Data came from immunoSEQ multiplex PCR; TCRdb stores just in-frame clones and leaves some out. The profile shows approximately 1,000,000 clones, 70% to 80% of them singletons. Sequenced material: memory CD4+ T cells from PBMCs. As to subset: CD45RA-negative fraction. The receptors were sampled from a man younger than 35 in good health. Some clones in this sample may be carry-over from other donors' samples.

This clone was observed a few times. Distinct nucleotide sequences in the sample also encode this CDR3. This chain links TRBV28 with TRBJ2-4; D is unclear. V dropped 3 bases and J dropped 5 bases, with 2 bases sitting between them. From germline, CDR1 is MDHEN and CDR2 SYDVKM. This CDR3 spans 11 amino acids. CDR3 nucleotides: TGTGCCAGCAGTTTTGAAAACATTCAGTACTTC. Translation gives CASSFENIQYF.

The chain has TRBV7-9 and TRBJ2-5, with D possibly being TRBD1 or TRBD2 (5 bases each). The CDR3 loop spans 16 amino acids. CDR1 and CDR2 (germline): SEHNR, FQNEAQ (reference sequence). V was trimmed by 4 bases and J by 5 bases, leaving 20 bases between them. This chain's CDR3 is CASSSQRGPPGETQYF. The CDR3 nucleotides read TGTGCCAGCAGCTCCCAACGGGGACCACCGGGGGAGACCCAGTACTTC.

The chain links TRBV9 to TRBJ2-5; 9 positions match TRBD1. Trimming at V came to 3 bases and at J to 4 bases, leaving 7 bases not matched to a gene. Germline CDR1 reads SGDLS; CDR2 reads YYNGEE. The CDR3 totals 15 residues. The DNA for the CDR3 is TGTGCCAGCAGCGCCACCGGGACAGGGACAGAGACCCAGTACTTC. It codes for CASSATGTGTETQYF.

The rearrangement joins TRBV7-9 to TRBJ1-6, with no clear D. The V gene lost 5 bases and the J gene lost 10 bases, with 15 bases spanning the gap. Germline values: CDR1 SEHNR, CDR2 FQNEAQ (reference sequence). This CDR3 has 14 residues. The CDR3, as DNA: TGTGCCAGCAGCCTCGGATCGACTAGCTCACCCCTCCACTTT. Its translation is CASSLGSTSSPLHF.

The chain has TRBV5-4 and TRBJ2-1, with 7 bases identical to TRBD1. Germline V gene sequence: CDR1 SGHNT, CDR2 YYREEE (reference sequence). The length of the CDR3 is 15 residues. Trimming cost V 7 bases and J 0 bases; bases outside gene matches: 7. The CDR3 sequence: CASGTVRSSYNEQFF. The CDR3, as DNA: TGTGCCAGCGGGACAGTCCGCAGCTCCTACAATGAGCAGTTCTTC.

A word on this clone: The same CDR3 is also encoded by other DNA sequences in this sample. This chain links TRBV5-6 with TRBJ2-7, with a tentative D call TRBD1 (5 bases). This CDR3 contains 13 residues. Germline CDR1 SGHDT, CDR2 YYEEEE. Trimming cost V 8 bases and J 4 bases, with 16 bases left between them. Here the CDR3 reads CASSLRGRYEQYF. The DNA for the CDR3 is TGTGCCAGTTCCCTTAGGGGTAGGTACGAGCAGTACTTC. The whole variable domain, remainder taken from reference TRBV5-6 and TRBJ2-7, is DAGVTQSPTHLIKTRGQQVTLRCSPKSGHDTVSWYQQALGQGPQFIFQYYEEEERQRGNFPDRFSGHQFPNYSSELNVNALLLGDSALYLCASSLRGRYEQYFGPGTRLTVT.

The chain recombines TRBV7-2 with TRBJ2-3, with TRBD1 as a possible D gene (6 bases). Per the germline V gene, CDR1 is SGHTA and CDR2 is FQGNSA. The V end lost 2 bases, the J end lost 2 bases, and 11 bases lay between the germline ends. The CDR3 length is 15 residues. For the CDR3, the DNA is TGTGCCAGCAGCTTACTGGGACATAACACAGATACGCAGTATTTT. Its translation is CASSLLGHNTDTQYF.

To note about this clone: This CDR3 is also generated by other DNA sequences in the sample. CDR3 amino acids: CASSLGGPQPQHF. The CDR3 nucleotides are TGTGCCAGCAGTTTAGGAGGGCCTCAGCCCCAGCATTTT. The chain carries TRBV28 and TRBJ1-5; D is undetermined. The length of the CDR3 is 13 residues. In germline, CDR1 is MDHEN, CDR2 SYDVKM. Trimming shortened V by 2 bases and J by 6 bases, and 8 bases separated the two germline ends.